The entry that follows covers one TCR beta chain sequence. Its antigen remains unidentified. The data derive from a study of T cell responses to AZD1222 COVID-19 vaccine. Study observations and caveats: A rise in Spike-specific TCR breadth and depth followed two AZD1222 doses.

The data were produced by immunoSEQ multiplex PCR, yet TCRdb's version contains in-frame clones alone and is incomplete. Found here are about 34,000 clones, about 84% of them singletons; the top ten hold about 4%. There are 13 residues in the CDR3. V lost 5 bases and J lost 8; bases outside the gene matches: 6. This specimen consisted of peripheral blood, obtained 28 days after the second AZD1222 dose. The chain carries TRBV12-3 or TRBV12-4 and TRBJ2-1; 7 positions match TRBD2. The sequence was obtained from an adult who received the AZD1222 COVID-19 vaccine. For the CDR3, the DNA is TGTGCCAGCAGTCGCACTAGCGTCTATGAGCAGTTCTTC. Its translation is CASSRTSVYEQFF.